A selection of T cell receptor beta chains follows, all from one sample in a study of graft-versus-host responses after intestinal transplantation. TCRdb's copy holds only in-frame clones and misses some; the assay was immunoSEQ multiplex PCR. The sample holds over 10,000 clones, approximately 88% seen once. The sequencing here drew on PBMCs, taken approximately 320 days after intestinal transplant. The receptors originated from a human patient who received an intestinal transplant, so some T cells may come from the graft donor. CDR3s include the opening cysteine and the closing phenylalanine or tryptophan.

TRBV6-5	CASRAYWTETEAFF
TRBV28	CASSLRVSGAYEQYF
TRBV27	CASSPTGANVLTF
TRBV2	CASSEGPREPQHF
TRBV7-4	CASSSPGSPNTGELFF
TRBV14	CASSQELSANYGHTF
TRBV7-9	CASSLGGDGEKLFF
TRBV14	CASSQGRTLAKNIQYF
TRBV5-1	CASSLIRVDTGELFF
TRBV4-2	CASSALTSGSYEQYF
TRBV7-2	CASSLARTDYSNQPQHF
TRBV4-1	CASSQDMTRGTDTQYF
TRBV19	CASSIGGTGGGEQYF
TRBV28	CASSWDRGNTEAFF
TRBV4-3	CASSQDLVFASEQFF
TRBV21-1	CASRRGREQYF
TRBV27	CASSLFGGTDTQYF
TRBV25-1	CASSESGDNQPQHF
TRBV5-4	CASSFAVGTVIYEQYF
TRBV9	CASSGETQYF
TRBV6-1	CASRKERPQHF
TRBV2	CASNQLYGYTF
TRBV11-2	CASSLQNTEAFF
TRBV5-1	CASSFITGGDTQYF
TRBV29-1	CSEGNGYTF
TRBV5-6	CASSLRTDNSPLHF
TRBV20-1	CSASWIEQYF
TRBV19	CASSRRAVQGMNTEAFF
TRBV28	CASSPERENHDEQFF
TRBV29-1	CSVYLDGYTF
TRBV7-6	CASSLTGTHSYEQYF
TRBV6-5	CASSRSGRSTDTQYF
TRBV6-1	CASIRQAGPYEQYF
TRBV9	CASSFRTGSSYEQYF
TRBV6-5	CATGHYNEQFF
TRBV19	CAKVGEPGQAINYGYTF
TRBV7-7	CASSIGLATLNEQFF
TRBV5-4	CASSLTGTYEQYF
TRBV6-4	CASSASGSFEQFF
TRBV5-1	CASSLATANTEAFF
TRBV30	CAGLGGQRVQPYEQYF
TRBV27	CASSRQGHEQYF
TRBV7-3	CASSLYGTDTQYF
TRBV5-6	CASSRSGTGGGQPQHF
TRBV30	CAWSVETPYEQYF
TRBV4-2	CASSSDRALTEAFF
TRBV27	CASSTNQLSEQYF
TRBV5-1	CASSLDPGRVGNYEQYF
TRBV21-1	CASSKPQGGAQETQYF
TRBV2	CASSERLAGGPNTQYF
TRBV4-2	CASSQEDGISYNEQFF
TRBV7-2	CASSWRLATSYEQYF
TRBV2	CASKWDSNQPQHF